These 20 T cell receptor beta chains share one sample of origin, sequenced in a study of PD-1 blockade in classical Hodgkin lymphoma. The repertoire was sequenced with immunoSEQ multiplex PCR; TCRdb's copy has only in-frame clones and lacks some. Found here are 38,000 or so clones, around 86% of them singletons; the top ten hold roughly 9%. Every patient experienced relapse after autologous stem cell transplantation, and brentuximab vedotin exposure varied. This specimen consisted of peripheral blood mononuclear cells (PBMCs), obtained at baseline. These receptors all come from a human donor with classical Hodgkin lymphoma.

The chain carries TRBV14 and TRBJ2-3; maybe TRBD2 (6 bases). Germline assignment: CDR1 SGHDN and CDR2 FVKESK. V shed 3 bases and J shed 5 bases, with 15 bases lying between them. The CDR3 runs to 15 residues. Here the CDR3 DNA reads TGTGCCAGCAGCCACTTGCCCTGGGGGGTAGATACGCAGTATTTT. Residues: CASSHLPWGVDTQYF.

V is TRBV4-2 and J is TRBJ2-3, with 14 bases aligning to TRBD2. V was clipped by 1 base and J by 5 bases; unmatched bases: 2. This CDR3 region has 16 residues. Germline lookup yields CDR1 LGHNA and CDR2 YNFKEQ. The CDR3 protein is CASSQGLAGGLDTQYF. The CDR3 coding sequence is TGTGCCAGCAGCCAAGGACTAGCGGGGGGGTTAGATACGCAGTATTTT.

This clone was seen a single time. CDR3 in amino acids: CASRGTGTSDYNEQFF. DNA for the CDR3: TGTGCCAGCAGGGGTACTGGGACTAGCGATTACAATGAGCAGTTCTTC. The chain uses TRBV6-6 and TRBJ2-1, with 10 positions matching TRBD2. The ends lost 6 bases at V and 4 bases at J; junction bases unmatched: 9. This CDR3 spans 16 amino acids. Germline CDR1 is MNHNY and CDR2 is SVGAGI (reference sequence).

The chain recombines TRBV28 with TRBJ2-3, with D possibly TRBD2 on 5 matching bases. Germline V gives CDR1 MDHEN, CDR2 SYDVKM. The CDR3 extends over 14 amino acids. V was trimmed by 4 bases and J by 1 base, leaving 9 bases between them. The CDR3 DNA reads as TGTGCCAGCAGTTCTCGGCGGGGCACAGATACGCAGTATTTT. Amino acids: CASSSRRGTDTQYF.

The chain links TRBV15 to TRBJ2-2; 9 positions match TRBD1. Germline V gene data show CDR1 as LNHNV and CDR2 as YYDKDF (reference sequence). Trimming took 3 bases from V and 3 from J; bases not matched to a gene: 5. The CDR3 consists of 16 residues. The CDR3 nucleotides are TGTGCCACCAGCAGGATGGGACAGGGTTACACCGGGGAGCTGTTTTTT. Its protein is CATSRMGQGYTGELFF. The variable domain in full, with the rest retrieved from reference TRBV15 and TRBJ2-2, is DAMVIQNPRYQVTQFGKPVTLSCSQTLNHNVMYWYQQKSSQAPKLLFHYYDKDFNNEADTPDNFQSRRPNTSFCFLDIRSPGLGDTAMYLCATSRMGQGYTGELFFGEGSRLTVL.

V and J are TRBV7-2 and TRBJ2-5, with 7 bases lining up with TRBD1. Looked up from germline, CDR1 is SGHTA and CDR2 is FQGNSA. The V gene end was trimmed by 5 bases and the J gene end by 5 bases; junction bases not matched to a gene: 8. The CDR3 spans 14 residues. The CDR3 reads CASSPRQGRETQYF. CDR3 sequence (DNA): TGTGCCAGCAGCCCACGACAGGGTAGGGAGACCCAGTACTTC.

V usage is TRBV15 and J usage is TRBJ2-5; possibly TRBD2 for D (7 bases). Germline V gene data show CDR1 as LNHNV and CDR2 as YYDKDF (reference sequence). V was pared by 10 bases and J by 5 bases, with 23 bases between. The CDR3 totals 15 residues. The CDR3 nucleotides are TGTGCCATCTCGGAGGCGGGGGCGCTGAGTGAGACCCAGTACTTC. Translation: CAISEAGALSETQYF.

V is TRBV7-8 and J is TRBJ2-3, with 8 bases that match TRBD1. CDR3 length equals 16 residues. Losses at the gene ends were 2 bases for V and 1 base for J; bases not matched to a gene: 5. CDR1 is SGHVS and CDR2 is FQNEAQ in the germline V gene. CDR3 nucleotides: TGTGCCAGCAGCTTAACGTCGACAGGGGGCACAGATACGCAGTATTTT. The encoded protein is CASSLTSTGGTDTQYF. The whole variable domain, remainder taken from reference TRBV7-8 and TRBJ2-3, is GAGVSQSPRYKVAKRGQDVALRCDPISGHVSLFWYQQALGQGPEFLTYFQNEAQLDKSGLPSDRFFAERPEGSVSTLKIQRTQQEDSAVYLCASSLTSTGGTDTQYFGPGTRLTVL.

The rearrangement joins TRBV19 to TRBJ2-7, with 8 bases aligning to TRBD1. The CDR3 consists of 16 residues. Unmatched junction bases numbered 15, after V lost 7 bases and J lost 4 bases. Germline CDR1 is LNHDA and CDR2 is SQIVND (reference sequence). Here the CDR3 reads CASTSGPGTGIYEQYF. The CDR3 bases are TGTGCCAGTACCTCCGGGCCCGGGACAGGCATTTACGAGCAGTACTTC.

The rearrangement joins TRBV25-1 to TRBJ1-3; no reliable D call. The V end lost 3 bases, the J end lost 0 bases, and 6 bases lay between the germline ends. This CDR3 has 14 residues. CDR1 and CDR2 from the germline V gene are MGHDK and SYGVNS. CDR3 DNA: TGTGCCAGCAGTGACACGAGCTCTGGAAACACCATATATTTT. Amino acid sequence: CASSDTSSGNTIYF.

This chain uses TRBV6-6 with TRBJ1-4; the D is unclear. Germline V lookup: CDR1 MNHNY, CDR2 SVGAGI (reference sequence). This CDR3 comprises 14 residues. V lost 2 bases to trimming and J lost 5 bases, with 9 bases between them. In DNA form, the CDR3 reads TGTGCCAGCAGTTACGTCCCAGAGAATGAAAAACTGTTTTTT. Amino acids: CASSYVPENEKLFF.

The CDR3 nucleotides read TGTGCCAGCAGCCCTTTTAACTCTGGAAACACCATATATTTT. Its translation: CASSPFNSGNTIYF. The gene calls are TRBV6-6 and TRBJ1-3; D gene unclear. The CDR3 covers 14 residues. The V and J ends lost 6 bases and 0 bases respectively, with 9 bases between them. Germline V gene sequence: CDR1 MNHNY, CDR2 SVGAGI (reference sequence).

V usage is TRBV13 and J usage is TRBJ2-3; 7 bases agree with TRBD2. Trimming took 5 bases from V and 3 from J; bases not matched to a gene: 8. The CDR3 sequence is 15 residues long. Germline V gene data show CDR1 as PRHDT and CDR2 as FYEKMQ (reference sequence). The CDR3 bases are TGTGCCAGCAGCCCACTGGGGGGGGGAACAGATACGCAGTATTTT. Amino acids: CASSPLGGGTDTQYF.

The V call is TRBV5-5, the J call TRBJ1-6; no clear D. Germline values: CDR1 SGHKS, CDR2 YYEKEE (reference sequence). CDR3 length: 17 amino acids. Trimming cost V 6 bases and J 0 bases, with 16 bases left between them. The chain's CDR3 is CASTLEGYFSYNSPLHF. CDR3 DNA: TGTGCCAGCACCCTTGAAGGGTACTTCTCCTATAATTCACCCCTCCACTTT.

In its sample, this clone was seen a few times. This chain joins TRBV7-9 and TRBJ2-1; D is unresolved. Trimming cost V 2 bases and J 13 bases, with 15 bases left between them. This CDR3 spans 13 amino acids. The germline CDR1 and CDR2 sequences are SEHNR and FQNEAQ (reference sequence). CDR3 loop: CASSLSRPPHQFF. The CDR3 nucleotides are TGTGCCAGCAGCTTAAGTCGGCCACCTCATCAGTTCTTC.

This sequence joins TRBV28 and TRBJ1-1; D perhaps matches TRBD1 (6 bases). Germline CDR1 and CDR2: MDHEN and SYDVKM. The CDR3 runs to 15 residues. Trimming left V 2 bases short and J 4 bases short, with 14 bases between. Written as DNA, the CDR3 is TGTGCCAGCAGTTTACCCCTACTCAGGGGCACTGAAGCTTTCTTT. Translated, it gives CASSLPLLRGTEAFF. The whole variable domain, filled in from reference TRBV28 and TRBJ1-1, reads DVKVTQSSRYLVKRTGEKVFLECVQDMDHENMFWYRQDPGLGLRLIYFSYDVKMKEKGDIPEGYSVSREKKERFSLILESASTNQTSMYLCASSLPLLRGTEAFFGQGTRLTVV.

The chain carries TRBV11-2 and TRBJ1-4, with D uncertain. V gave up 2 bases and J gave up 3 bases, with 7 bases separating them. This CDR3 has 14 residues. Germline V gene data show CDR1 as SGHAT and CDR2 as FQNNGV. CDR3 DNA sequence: TGTGCCAGCAGCTTATCGGGCTCTAATGAAAAACTGTTTTTT. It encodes CASSLSGSNEKLFF.

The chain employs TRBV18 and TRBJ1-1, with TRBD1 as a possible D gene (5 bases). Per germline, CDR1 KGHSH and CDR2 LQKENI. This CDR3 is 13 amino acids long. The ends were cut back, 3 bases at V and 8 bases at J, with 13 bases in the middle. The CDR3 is CASSPRQGHEAFF. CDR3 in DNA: TGTGCCAGCTCACCGAGGCAGGGCCACGAAGCTTTCTTT.

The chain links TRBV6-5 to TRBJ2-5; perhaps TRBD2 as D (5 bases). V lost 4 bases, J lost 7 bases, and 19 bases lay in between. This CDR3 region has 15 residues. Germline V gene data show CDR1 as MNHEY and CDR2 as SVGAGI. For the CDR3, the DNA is TGTGCCAGCAGTTCCCTCGGACTCGCCGGAGGGACCCAGTACTTC. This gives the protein CASSSLGLAGGTQYF.

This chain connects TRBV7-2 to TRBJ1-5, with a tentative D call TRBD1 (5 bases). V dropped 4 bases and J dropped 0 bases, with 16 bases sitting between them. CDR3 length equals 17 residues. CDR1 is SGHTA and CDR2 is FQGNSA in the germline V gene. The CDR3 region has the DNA TGTGCCAGCAGCTCAGGCGGGGCCTCCTATAGCAATCAGCCCCAGCATTTT. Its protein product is CASSSGGASYSNQPQHF.